What follows are 32 T cell receptor beta chains derived from one specimen sequenced in a study of blood T cell repertoires in COVID-19. The table came from immunoSEQ multiplex PCR; TCRdb's copy has only in-frame clones and leaves some out. The sample has over 250,000 clones, around 85% seen once. Sequences were obtained from peripheral blood. All receptors come from a man aged 50 to 60 with active or convalescent COVID-19.

V gene TRBV2 combines with J gene TRBJ2-5, with 7 bases identical to TRBD2. Trimming took 3 bases from V and 5 from J; bases not matched to a gene: 3. CDR1 is SNHLY and CDR2 is FYNNEI in the germline V gene. This CDR3 is 13 amino acids long. CDR3 in DNA: TGTGCCAGCAGTGATCTGGGAGGGGAGACCCAGTACTTC. This gives the protein CASSDLGGETQYF.

The chain links TRBV7-2 to TRBJ1-5; TRBD1 is a possible D gene (6 bases). Trimming removed 2 bases at V and 4 bases at J, with 15 bases between. CDR1 and CDR2 (germline): SGHTA, FQGNSA. The length of the CDR3 is 16 residues. The CDR3 coding sequence is TGTGCCAGCAGCTTACAGTCTTCAGGGGCTAATCAGCCCCAGCATTTT. Translation: CASSLQSSGANQPQHF.

V is TRBV10-3 and J is TRBJ1-2; the D is unclear. Germline CDR1 and CDR2: ENHRY and SYGVKD. CDR3 length: 15 amino acids. V was clipped by 3 bases and J by 1 base, with 12 bases between them. CDR3 sequence (DNA): TGTGCCATCAGTGACTCCGCGGCCCTTAACTATGGCTACACCTTC. Protein sequence: CAISDSAALNYGYTF.

The genes are TRBV4-3 and TRBJ2-7, with 13 positions matching TRBD2. V trimming: 0 bases; J trimming: 4 bases; junction bases outside the gene matches: 9. Looked up from germline, CDR1 is LGHNA and CDR2 is YSLEER. The CDR3 is 18 amino acids. The CDR3 reads CASSQDRSTSGRKYEQYF. CDR3 nucleotide sequence: TGCGCCAGCAGCCAAGATAGGTCGACTAGCGGGAGGAAATACGAGCAGTACTTC.

V is TRBV30 and J is TRBJ2-4; the D gene is possibly TRBD1 (6 bases). This CDR3 has 12 residues. V lost 2 bases and J 10 bases, leaving 12 bases between the germline ends. Germline V CDR1 and CDR2: GTSNPN, SVGIG (reference sequence). CDR3: CAWSTGTKIQYF. DNA of the CDR3: TGTGCCTGGAGTACGGGGACAAAAATTCAGTACTTC. Together with reference TRBV30 and TRBJ2-4, the CDR3 gives the full variable domain: SQTIHQWPATLVQPVGSPLSLECTVEGTSNPNLYWYRQAAGRGLQLLFYSVGIGQISSEVPQNLSASRPQDRQFILSSKKLLLSDSGFYLCAWSTGTKIQYFGAGTRLSVL.

The chain employs TRBV10-1 and TRBJ2-7; tentative D call: TRBD1 (6 bases). Germline CDR1 reads WNHNN; CDR2 reads SYGVQD (reference sequence). V dropped 3 bases and J dropped 6 bases, with 12 bases sitting between them. This CDR3 spans 13 amino acids. The CDR3, as DNA: TGCGCCAGCAGTGAAAGGGGGTTTGGCGAGCAGTACTTC. Protein product: CASSERGFGEQYF.

The V gene is TRBV5-4, the J gene TRBJ2-5; TRBD1 matches 7 bases. CDR3 size: 13 residues. Unmatched junction bases numbered 2, after V lost 3 bases and J lost 3 bases. Per the germline V gene, CDR1 is SGHNT and CDR2 is YYREEE (reference sequence). CDR3 sequence reads: CASSYGTEETQYF. CDR3 DNA sequence: TGTGCCAGCAGCTATGGGACAGAAGAGACCCAGTACTTC.

The chain has TRBV7-9 and TRBJ2-3; 13 positions match TRBD2. Trimming took 5 bases from V and 5 from J; bases not matched to a gene: 13. CDR1 is SEHNR and CDR2 is FQNEAQ in the germline V gene (reference sequence). The CDR3 sequence is 18 residues long. CDR3 sequence: CASSTVRTSGRGGDTQYF. CDR3 DNA sequence: TGTGCCAGCAGCACAGTCCGGACTAGCGGGAGAGGCGGAGATACGCAGTATTTT.

This chain connects TRBV5-6 to TRBJ1-1; 8 bases fit TRBD1. Losses at the gene ends were 0 bases for V and 2 bases for J; bases not matched to a gene: 6. Germline V gives CDR1 SGHDT, CDR2 YYEEEE. This CDR3 contains 16 residues. CDR3 DNA: TGTGCCAGCAGCTTGGTATGGACAGGGCCTAACACTGAAGCTTTCTTT. This translates into CASSLVWTGPNTEAFF.

This clone was found a few times. The rearrangement joins TRBV28 to TRBJ2-1; tentatively, D is TRBD2 (6 bases). CDR1 MDHEN and CDR2 SYDVKM come from the germline V gene. Trimming shortened V by 5 bases and J by 5 bases, and 16 bases separated the two germline ends. The CDR3 runs to 15 residues. CDR3: CASSVSGAGNNEQFF. The DNA for the CDR3 is TGTGCCAGCAGTGTCTCTGGGGCGGGAAACAATGAGCAGTTCTTC.

V and J are TRBV2 and TRBJ2-7; the match to TRBD1 covers 9 bases. The germline gives CDR1 SNHLY, CDR2 FYNNEI. The CDR3 runs to 17 residues. With 4 bases clipped from V and 4 bases from J, the junction kept 14 bases outside the gene matches. The CDR3 spells CASSVGSGTGMGYEQYF. The CDR3 DNA reads TGTGCCAGCAGTGTCGGCTCCGGGACAGGGATGGGGTACGAGCAGTACTTC.

The V and J genes are TRBV5-1 and TRBJ1-5; D not resolved. Trimming took off 4 bases at V and 2 bases at J, with 10 bases between the two ends. The length of the CDR3 is 14 residues. CDR1 is SGHRS and CDR2 is YFSETQ in the germline V gene. The CDR3: CASSPEGGNQPQHF. CDR3 nucleotides: TGCGCCAGCAGCCCCGAGGGCGGCAATCAGCCCCAGCATTTT.

DNA of the CDR3: TGTGCCAGCAGCACGGGACTAGCGGCGTACGAGCAGTACTTC. It yields the protein CASSTGLAAYEQYF. This rearrangement joins TRBV5-4 to TRBJ2-7, with 11 bases aligning to TRBD2. The CDR3 consists of 14 residues. CDR1 SGHNT and CDR2 YYREEE come from the germline V gene (reference sequence). The V segment lost 4 bases and the J segment 4 bases; nucleotides outside the gene matches: 4.

The V call is TRBV7-8, the J call TRBJ1-6, with TRBD1 as a possible D gene (6 bases). Germline loops: CDR1 SGHVS, CDR2 FQNEAQ. V was clipped by 3 bases and J by 8 bases, with 11 bases between them. The length of the CDR3 is 14 residues. As DNA, the CDR3 is TGTGCCAGCAGCTTGATACAGGGAGATTCACCCCTCCACTTT. Translation: CASSLIQGDSPLHF.

The chain employs TRBV28 and TRBJ1-5, with 7 bases lining up with TRBD1. The CDR3 consists of 15 residues. The J segment lost 6 bases and the V segment lost 2 bases, leaving 7 bases of the junction unmatched. CDR1 is MDHEN and CDR2 is SYDVKM in the germline V gene. Here the CDR3 reads CASSLGGQGVQPQHF. CDR3 DNA: TGTGCCAGCAGTTTAGGTGGCCAGGGGGTTCAGCCCCAGCATTTT.

J is TRBJ2-1 and V is TRBV6-5, with 10 bases fitting TRBD2. V trimming: 7 bases; J trimming: 7 bases; junction bases outside the gene matches: 10. The CDR3 consists of 15 residues. Germline CDR1 reads MNHEY; CDR2 reads SVGAGI. CDR3 region: CASTLRASGRNEQFF. The CDR3 DNA reads as TGTGCCAGCACCCTCAGGGCTAGCGGGAGAAATGAGCAGTTCTTC.

This chain uses TRBV11-2 with TRBJ2-1; D might be TRBD2 (5 bases). This CDR3 comprises 14 residues. The V and J ends lost 3 bases and 5 bases respectively, with 11 bases between them. CDR1 SGHAT and CDR2 FQNNGV come from the germline V gene. The CDR3, as DNA: TGTGCCAGCAGCTTGGTTATGGGAGACAATGAGCAGTTCTTC. Its translation: CASSLVMGDNEQFF.

The genes are TRBV7-2 and TRBJ1-3; D perhaps matches TRBD1 (5 bases). Germline-derived CDR1 and CDR2 are SGHTA and FQGNSA. The CDR3 is 14 amino acids. The V end was cut by 5 bases, the J end by 0 bases, with 8 bases between. The CDR3 coding sequence is TGTGCCAGCAGCGACGACAGCTCTGGAAACACCATATATTTT. It is translated as CASSDDSSGNTIYF.

The chain is built from TRBV10-1 and TRBJ2-7; 8 bases align to TRBD2. This CDR3 is built from 15 residues. Trimming removed 3 bases from V and 5 bases from J; junction bases left unmatched: 9. CDR1 and CDR2 from the germline V gene are WNHNN and SYGVQD (reference sequence). CDR3 bases: TGCGCCAGCAGTGACTTGGGCGGGAGGATCAACGAGCAGTACTTC. Translating gives CASSDLGGRINEQYF.

The rearrangement joins TRBV5-1 to TRBJ1-2; D remains unclear. Trimming removed 5 bases from V and 7 bases from J, with 15 bases in between. Germline lookup yields CDR1 SGHRS and CDR2 YFSETQ. The CDR3 has 13 residues. The CDR3 loop reads CASRAYQVFGYTF. The CDR3 DNA follows: TGCGCCAGCAGAGCTTACCAGGTCTTTGGCTACACCTTC.

V gene TRBV5-1 combines with J gene TRBJ2-3; a possible D gene is TRBD1 (6 bases). This CDR3 region has 15 residues. Germline V CDR1 and CDR2: SGHRS, YFSETQ. V lost 4 bases, J lost 0 bases, and 12 bases lay in between. The CDR3 protein is CASSTDSSSTDTQYF. CDR3 DNA: TGCGCCAGCAGCACGGACAGTTCTAGCACAGATACGCAGTATTTT.

A single count supports this clone. The rearrangement uses TRBV6-1 and TRBJ1-5; 10 bases are a match to TRBD1. Germline V gene lookup returns CDR1 MNHNS and CDR2 SASEGT. The V and J ends lost 6 bases and 5 bases, in that order; junction bases with no gene match: 7. The CDR3 runs to 15 residues. This CDR3 reads CASRSDRGQDQPQHF. Written as DNA, the CDR3 is TGTGCCAGCAGATCAGACAGGGGGCAGGATCAGCCCCAGCATTTT.

The V call is TRBV10-3, the J call TRBJ2-7, with unresolved D. CDR3 length: 13 residues. V lost 4 bases to trimming and J lost 11 bases, with 18 bases between them. The germline CDR1 and CDR2 sequences are ENHRY and SYGVKD. The CDR3 DNA is TGTGCCATCAGTGCCCGAGAGACAACAACGAAGTACTTC. As protein: CAISARETTTKYF.

The genes are TRBV19 and TRBJ2-1, with D maybe TRBD2 (6 bases). CDR1 is LNHDA and CDR2 is SQIVND in the germline V gene (reference sequence). This CDR3 has 15 residues. V gave up 3 bases and J gave up 6 bases, with 15 bases separating them. The chain's CDR3 is CASSIGREPLNEQFF. As DNA, the CDR3 is TGTGCCAGTAGTATTGGACGGGAGCCCCTCAATGAGCAGTTCTTC.

CDR3 DNA: TGCGCCAGCAGCCGGACTAGTAAGAATGAGCAGTTCTTC. It yields the protein CASSRTSKNEQFF. This rearrangement joins TRBV5-1 to TRBJ2-1; TRBD2 matches 7 bases. With V trimmed by 4 bases and J by 7 bases, 5 bases remained unmatched. The CDR3 sequence is 13 residues long. Germline assignment: CDR1 SGHRS and CDR2 YFSETQ.

The genes are TRBV5-1 and TRBJ2-2, with D maybe TRBD2 (6 bases). CDR1 SGHRS and CDR2 YFSETQ come from the germline V gene. CDR3 length: 16 amino acids. V lost 2 bases to trimming and J lost 5 bases, with 16 bases between them. In DNA form, the CDR3 reads TGCGCCAGCAGCTTAACACTAGCAACGGTGACCGGGGAGCTGTTTTTT. It codes for CASSLTLATVTGELFF.

V gene TRBV7-6 combines with J gene TRBJ2-1, with 12 bases aligning to TRBD2. Trimming cost V 0 bases and J 6 bases; bases outside gene matches: 3. Looked up from germline, CDR1 is SGHVS and CDR2 is FNYEAQ. This CDR3 spans 16 amino acids. The CDR3 here is CASSLAASGRANEQFF. DNA for the CDR3: TGTGCCAGCAGCTTAGCTGCTAGCGGGAGGGCCAATGAGCAGTTCTTC.

The V gene is TRBV10-2, the J gene TRBJ1-2; 7 bases are a match to TRBD1. In germline, CDR1 is WSHSY, CDR2 SAAADI. After removal of 6 bases from V and 6 bases from J, the junction contained 13 bases not matched to a gene. This CDR3 is built from 15 residues. DNA for the CDR3: TGCGCCAGCAGCCGACAGGGATGGGCAGTCGATGGCTACACCTTC. This sequence encodes CASSRQGWAVDGYTF.

This clone was observed a single time. V gene TRBV18 combines with J gene TRBJ1-4; maybe TRBD1 (6 bases). The V gene lost 4 bases and the J gene lost 5 bases, with 14 bases spanning the gap. This CDR3 is 15 amino acids long. Germline CDR1 reads KGHSH; CDR2 reads LQKENI. The CDR3 DNA follows: TGTGCCAGCTCACGCTCCGCGGGGGCCAATGAAAAACTGTTTTTT. Translation: CASSRSAGANEKLFF.

The chain recombines TRBV7-8 with TRBJ2-7, with 7 nucleotides matching TRBD1. After removal of 3 bases from V and 2 bases from J, the junction contained 7 bases not matched to a gene. The germline V gene encodes CDR1 SGHVS and CDR2 FQNEAQ. The CDR3 contains 15 residues. The CDR3 protein is CASSLGQIRTYEQYF. The CDR3 DNA reads as TGTGCCAGCAGCTTGGGACAGATTCGCACCTACGAGCAGTACTTC.

The V gene is TRBV7-2, the J gene TRBJ2-2; 10 positions match TRBD2. Germline CDR1 and CDR2: SGHTA and FQGNSA. The trim removed 7 bases at V and 6 bases at J, leaving 8 bases unmatched. The CDR3 contains 15 residues. This CDR3 reads CASTYTSGASGELFF. The CDR3 coding sequence is TGTGCCAGCACCTACACTAGCGGGGCCTCCGGGGAGCTGTTTTTT.

The chain uses TRBV3-1 (or the pseudogene TRBV3-2) and TRBJ1-5; weak D call: TRBD1 (6 bases). The CDR3 contains 15 residues. Germline-derived CDR1 and CDR2 are LGHDT and YNNKEL (reference sequence). V dropped 2 bases and J dropped 4 bases, with 12 bases sitting between them. DNA for the CDR3: TGTGCCAGCAGCCAAAGTGGCAGGGGAAATCAGCCCCAGCATTTT. This sequence encodes CASSQSGRGNQPQHF.